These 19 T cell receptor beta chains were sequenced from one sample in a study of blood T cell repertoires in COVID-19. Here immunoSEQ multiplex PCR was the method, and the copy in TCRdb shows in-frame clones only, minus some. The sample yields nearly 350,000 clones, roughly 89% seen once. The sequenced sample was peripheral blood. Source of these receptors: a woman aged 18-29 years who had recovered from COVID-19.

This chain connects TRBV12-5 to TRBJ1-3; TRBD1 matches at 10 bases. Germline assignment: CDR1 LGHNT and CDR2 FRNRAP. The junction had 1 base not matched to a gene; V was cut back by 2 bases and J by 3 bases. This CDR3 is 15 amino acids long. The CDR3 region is CASGLWTGGGNTIYF. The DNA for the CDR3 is TGTGCTAGTGGTTTGTGGACAGGGGGTGGAAACACCATATATTTT.

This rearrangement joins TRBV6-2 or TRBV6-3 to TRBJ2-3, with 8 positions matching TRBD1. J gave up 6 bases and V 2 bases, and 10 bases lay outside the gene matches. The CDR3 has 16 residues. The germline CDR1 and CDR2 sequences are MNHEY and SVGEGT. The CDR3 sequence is CASSYGTGPDEDTQYF. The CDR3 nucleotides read TGTGCCAGCAGTTACGGGACAGGCCCCGACGAGGATACGCAGTATTTT.

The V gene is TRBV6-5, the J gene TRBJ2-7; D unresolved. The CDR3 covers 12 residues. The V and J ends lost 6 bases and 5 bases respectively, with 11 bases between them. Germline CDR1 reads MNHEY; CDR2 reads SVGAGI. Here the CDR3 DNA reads TGTGCCAGCAGCGTCTCTAGTCACGAGCAGTACGTC. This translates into CASSVSSHEQYV.

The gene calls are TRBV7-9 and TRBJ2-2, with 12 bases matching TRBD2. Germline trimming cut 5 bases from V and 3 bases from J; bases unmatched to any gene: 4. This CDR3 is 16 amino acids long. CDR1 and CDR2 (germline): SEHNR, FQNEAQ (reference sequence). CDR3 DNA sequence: TGTGCCAGCAGCCCGACTAGCGGGAGCGACACCGGGGAGCTGTTTTTT. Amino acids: CASSPTSGSDTGELFF.

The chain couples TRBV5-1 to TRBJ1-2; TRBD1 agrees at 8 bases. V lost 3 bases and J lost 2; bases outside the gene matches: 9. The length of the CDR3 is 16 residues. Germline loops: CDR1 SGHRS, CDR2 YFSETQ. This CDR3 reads CASSSTGDSSNYGYTF. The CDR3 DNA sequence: TGCGCCAGCAGCTCGACAGGGGACAGCTCCAACTATGGCTACACCTTC.

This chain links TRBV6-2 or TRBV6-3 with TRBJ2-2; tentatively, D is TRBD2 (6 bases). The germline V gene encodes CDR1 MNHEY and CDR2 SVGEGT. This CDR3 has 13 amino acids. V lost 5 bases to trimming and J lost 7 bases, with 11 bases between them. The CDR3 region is CASSARGGGELFF. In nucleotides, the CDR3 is TGTGCCAGCAGTGCGAGGGGAGGCGGGGAGCTGTTTTTT.

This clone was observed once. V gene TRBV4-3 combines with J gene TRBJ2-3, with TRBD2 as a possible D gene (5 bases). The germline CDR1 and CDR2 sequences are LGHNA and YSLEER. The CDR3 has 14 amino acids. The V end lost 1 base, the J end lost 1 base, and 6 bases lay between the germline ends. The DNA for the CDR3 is TGCGCCAGCAGCCAAGGGCGGGGCACAGATACGCAGTATTTT. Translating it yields CASSQGRGTDTQYF.

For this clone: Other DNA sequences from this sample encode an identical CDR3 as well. CDR3 sequence (DNA): TGTGCCAGCTCACTGGGGCGAGAGACCCAGTACTTC. Protein: CASSLGRETQYF. The chain uses TRBV18 and TRBJ2-5, with D perhaps matching TRBD1 (5 bases). The CDR3 is 12 residues long. V was cut by 4 bases and J by 4 bases, with 7 bases left in between. Per germline, CDR1 KGHSH and CDR2 LQKENI. The full variable domain, completed using reference TRBV18 and TRBJ2-5, is NAGVMQNPRHLVRRRGQEARLRCSPMKGHSHVYWYRQLPEEGLKFMVYLQKENIIDESGMPKERFSAEFPKEGPSILRIQQVVRGDSAAYFCASSLGRETQYFGPGTRLLVL.

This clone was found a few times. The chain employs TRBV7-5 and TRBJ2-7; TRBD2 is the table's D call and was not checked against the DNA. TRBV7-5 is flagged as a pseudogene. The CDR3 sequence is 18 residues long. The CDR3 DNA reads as TGTGCCAGAAGCTTTGGACTAGCGGGAGTACGGGGCTCCTACGAGCAGTACGTC. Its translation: CARSFGLAGVRGSYEQYV.

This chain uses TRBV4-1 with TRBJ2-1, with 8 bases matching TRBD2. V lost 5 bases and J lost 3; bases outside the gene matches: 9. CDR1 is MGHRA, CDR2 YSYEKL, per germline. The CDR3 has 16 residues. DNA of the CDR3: TGCGCCAGCAGCTTCTCAAGCGGGAGCGGCTACAATGAGCAGTTCTTC. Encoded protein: CASSFSSGSGYNEQFF.

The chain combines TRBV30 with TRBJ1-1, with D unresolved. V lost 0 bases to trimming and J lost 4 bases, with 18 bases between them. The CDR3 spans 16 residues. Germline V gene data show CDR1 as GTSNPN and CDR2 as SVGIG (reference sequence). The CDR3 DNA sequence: TGTGCCTGGAGTGTACCCCCCCCGCCCGGAGGCACTGAAGCTTTCTTT. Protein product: CAWSVPPPPGGTEAFF.

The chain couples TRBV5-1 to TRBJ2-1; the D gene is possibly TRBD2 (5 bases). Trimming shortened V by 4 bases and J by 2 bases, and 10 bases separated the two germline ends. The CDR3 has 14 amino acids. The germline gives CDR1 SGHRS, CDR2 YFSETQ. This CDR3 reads CASSGADPYNEQFF. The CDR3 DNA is TGCGCCAGCAGCGGAGCGGACCCCTACAATGAGCAGTTCTTC.

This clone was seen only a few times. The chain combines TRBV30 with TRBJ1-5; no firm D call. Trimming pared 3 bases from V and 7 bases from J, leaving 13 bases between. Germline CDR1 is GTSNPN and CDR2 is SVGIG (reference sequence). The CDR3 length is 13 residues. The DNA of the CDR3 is TGTGCCTGGAGACCGGGTCCGAACCAGCCCCAGCATTTT. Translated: CAWRPGPNQPQHF.

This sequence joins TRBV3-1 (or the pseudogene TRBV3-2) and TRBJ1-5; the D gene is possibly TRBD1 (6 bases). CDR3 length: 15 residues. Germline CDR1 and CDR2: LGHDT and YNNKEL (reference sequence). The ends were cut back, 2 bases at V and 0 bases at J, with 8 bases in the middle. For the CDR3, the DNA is TGTGCCAGCAGCCAAACAGGGAATAGCAATCAGCCCCAGCATTTT. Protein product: CASSQTGNSNQPQHF.

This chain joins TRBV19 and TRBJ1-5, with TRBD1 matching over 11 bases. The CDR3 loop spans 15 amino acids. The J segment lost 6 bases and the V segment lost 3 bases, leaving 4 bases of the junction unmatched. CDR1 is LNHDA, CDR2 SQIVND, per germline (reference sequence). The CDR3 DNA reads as TGTGCCAGTAGTATTATGGACAGGGGGCCTCAGCCCCAGCATTTT. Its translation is CASSIMDRGPQPQHF.

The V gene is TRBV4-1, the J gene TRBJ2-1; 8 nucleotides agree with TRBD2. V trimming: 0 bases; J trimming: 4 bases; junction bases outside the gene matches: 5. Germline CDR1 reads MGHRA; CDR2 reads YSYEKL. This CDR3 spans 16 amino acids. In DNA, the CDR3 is TGCGCCAGCAGCCAAGATCCGATAGCGGGGTACAATGAGCAGTTCTTC. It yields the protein CASSQDPIAGYNEQFF.

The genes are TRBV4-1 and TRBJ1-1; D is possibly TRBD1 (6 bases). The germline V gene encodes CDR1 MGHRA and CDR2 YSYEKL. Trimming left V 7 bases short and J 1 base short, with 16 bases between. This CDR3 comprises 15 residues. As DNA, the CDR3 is TGCGCCAGCAAATTACAGGGTCGGTCGAACACTGAAGCTTTCTTT. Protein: CASKLQGRSNTEAFF.

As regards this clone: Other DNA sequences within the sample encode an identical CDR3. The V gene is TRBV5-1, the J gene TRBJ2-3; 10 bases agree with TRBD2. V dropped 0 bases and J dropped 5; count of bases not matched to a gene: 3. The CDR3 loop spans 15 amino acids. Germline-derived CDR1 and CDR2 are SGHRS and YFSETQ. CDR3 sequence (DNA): TGCGCCAGCAGCTTGGGTCTAGCGGGAGAAGATACGCAGTATTTT. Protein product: CASSLGLAGEDTQYF. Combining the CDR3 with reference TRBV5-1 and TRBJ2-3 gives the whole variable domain KAGVTQTPRYLIKTRGQQVTLSCSPISGHRSVSWYQQTPGQGLQFLFEYFSETQRNKGNFPGRFSGRQFSNSRSEMNVSTLELGDSALYLCASSLGLAGEDTQYFGPGTRLTVL.

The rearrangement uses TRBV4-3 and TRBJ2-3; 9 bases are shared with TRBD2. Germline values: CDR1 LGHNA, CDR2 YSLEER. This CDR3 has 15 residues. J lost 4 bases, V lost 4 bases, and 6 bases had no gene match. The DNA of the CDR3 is TGCGCCAGCAGCCTTCGTAGCGGGAGATCAGATACGCAGTATTTT. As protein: CASSLRSGRSDTQYF.